The text below deals with one T cell receptor beta chain. Antigen unknown. The data stem from a study of beta chain features in type 1 diabetes. Study observations and caveats: More deletions and fewer insertions at VDJ junctions were found in patients with type 1 diabetes.

The isolated RNA, all of it, was reverse transcribed, so expressed TCRB transcripts were what got sequenced. The assay was immunoSEQ multiplex PCR, and TCRdb's table has in-frame clones only and misses some. There are 810,000 or so clones in the sample; about a sixth occur only once, and 0.02% to 0.025% lies in the top ten. This sequence was found in a woman in her late teens or twenties in good health. The sample was naive CD4+ T cells from blood.

The CDR3 DNA reads as TGTGCCAGCAGGGGCCTGGGGGCTGAAGCTTTCTTT. It specifies CASRGLGAEAFF. The J gene is TRBJ1-1, the V gene TRBV11-2; possible D gene TRBD1, 5 bases. This CDR3 region has 12 residues. Germline values: CDR1 SGHAT, CDR2 FQNNGV. V was cut by 6 bases and J by 6 bases, with 11 bases left in between.